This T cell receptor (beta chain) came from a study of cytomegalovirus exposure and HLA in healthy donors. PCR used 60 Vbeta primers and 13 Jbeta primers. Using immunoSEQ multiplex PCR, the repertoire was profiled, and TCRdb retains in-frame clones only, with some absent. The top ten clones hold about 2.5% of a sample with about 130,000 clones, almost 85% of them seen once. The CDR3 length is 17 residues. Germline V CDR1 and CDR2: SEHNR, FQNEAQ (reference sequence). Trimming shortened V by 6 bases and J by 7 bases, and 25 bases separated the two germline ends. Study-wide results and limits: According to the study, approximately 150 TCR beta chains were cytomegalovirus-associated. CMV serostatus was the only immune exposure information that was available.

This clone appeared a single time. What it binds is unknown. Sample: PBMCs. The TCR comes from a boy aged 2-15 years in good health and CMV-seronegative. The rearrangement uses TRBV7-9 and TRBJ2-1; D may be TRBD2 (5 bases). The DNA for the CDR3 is TGTGCCAGCAGGGATCTCTTAGTGAGCGGTTCCCTTAATGAGCAGTTCTTC. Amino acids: CASRDLLVSGSLNEQFF. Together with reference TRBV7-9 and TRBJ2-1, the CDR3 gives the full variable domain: DTGVSQNPRHKITKRGQNVTFRCDPISEHNRLYWYRQTLGQGPEFLTYFQNEAQLEKSRLLSDRFSAERPKGSFSTLEIQRTEQGDSAMYLCASRDLLVSGSLNEQFFGPGTRLTVL.